The rows below give T cell receptor beta chains drawn from one sample of a study of radiotherapy plus CTLA-4 blockade in lung cancer. Clones were sequenced by immunoSEQ multiplex PCR, and TCRdb holds only the in-frame ones, with some missing. The profile covers approximately 80,000 clones, with roughly four fifths appearing a single time and around 10% taken by the ten largest. The source was peripheral blood, collected from a patient treated with radiotherapy plus ipilimumab. These receptors were collected from a human donor with non-small cell lung cancer whose response to radiotherapy plus ipilimumab could not be evaluated. CDR3s include the opening cysteine and the closing phenylalanine or tryptophan. D genes are given only for firm matches. Where a row states a size, it is once, few, many or the class of an expanded clone; other rows omit it.

j_gene	abundance	d_gene	v_gene	CDR3nt	CDR3aa
TRBJ1-1	few	TRBD1	TRBV19	TGTGCCAGTAGTCCAACGGGACAGCCAAACACTGAAGCTTTCTTT	CASSPTGQPNTEAFF
TRBJ1-5	NA	TRBD1	TRBV27	TGTGCCAGCAGTTTATCGATGGACAGGGTAAGGAATCAGCCCCAGCATTTT	CASSLSMDRVRNQPQHF
TRBJ2-7	NA	NA	TRBV4-1	TGCGCCAGCAGCCAAGAACTGAACGTCTACGAGCAGTACTTC	CASSQELNVYEQYF
TRBJ2-7	NA	TRBD2	TRBV5-1	TGCGCCAGCAGCTTGGAGGCTAGCGGGCTGGGCTACGAGCAGTACTTC	CASSLEASGLGYEQYF
TRBJ2-7	few	TRBD1	TRBV5-6	TGTGCCAGCAGCTCGACAGGGATATACGAGCAGTACTTC	CASSSTGIYEQYF
TRBJ2-1	NA	NA	TRBV7-9	TGTGCCAGCAGCCCACGAAGGACAGTAGGGGATGAGCAGTTCTTC	CASSPRRTVGDEQFF
TRBJ1-2	NA	NA	TRBV5-4	TGTGCCAGCAGCCAAATCCAATCCATCCAGGGTCGGGGCTACACCTTC	CASSQIQSIQGRGYTF
TRBJ1-2	NA	NA	TRBV5-1	TGCGCCAGCAGCTTGGTTCCCCGACAGAACTATGGCTACACCTTC	CASSLVPRQNYGYTF
TRBJ2-1	NA	TRBD2	TRBV18	TGTGCCAGCTCACCGGAGCCTATTTGGCTAGCGGGAGTTTCCCTCAATGAGCAGTTCTTC	CASSPEPIWLAGVSLNEQFF
TRBJ2-7	NA	NA	TRBV19	TGTGCCAGTAGTATAGGGCTTTCGTACGAGCAGTACTTC	CASSIGLSYEQYF
TRBJ1-1	NA	TRBD1	TRBV6-5	TGTGCCAGCAGTCTGGACAGGGTGAACACTGAAGCTTTCTTT	CASSLDRVNTEAFF
TRBJ1-2	once	NA	TRBV5-1	TGCGCCAGCAGCTTGTTCCAGGGCCCGAATAACTATGGCTACACCTTC	CASSLFQGPNNYGYTF
TRBJ2-7	few	NA	TRBV6-6	TGTGCCAGCAGTTACTCAACAGGCCCCCGATCCTACGAGCAGTACTTC	CASSYSTGPRSYEQYF
TRBJ2-5	NA	TRBD2	TRBV28	TGTGCCAGCACCACACTTAGCGGGGGGGTTAGGGCGACCCAGTACTTC	CASTTLSGGVRATQYF
TRBJ2-7	NA	NA	TRBV25-1	TGTGCCAGCAACGACAATTCTCGGTTCTACGAGCAGTACTTC	CASNDNSRFYEQYF
TRBJ2-2	NA	NA	TRBV18	TGTGCCAGCTCAGCGGGAAGGAACACCGGGGAGCTGTTTTTT	CASSAGRNTGELFF
TRBJ2-1	NA	NA	TRBV5-4	TGTGCCAGCAGATCTCAGGGGTACAATGAGCAGTTCTTC	CASRSQGYNEQFF
TRBJ1-2	NA	TRBD1	TRBV6-5	TGTGCCAGCAGAAAAGATACAGGGGGCCGTGGCTACACCTTC	CASRKDTGGRGYTF
TRBJ1-1	NA	NA	TRBV29-1	TGCAGCACTTGGGGGACACTCCGGATGAACACTGAAGCTTTCTTT	CSTWGTLRMNTEAFF
TRBJ1-1	NA	NA	TRBV5-5	TGTGCCAGCAGCCCGCAGAGGAGATCGACTGAAGCTTTCTTT	CASSPQRRSTEAFF
TRBJ2-1	NA	TRBD2	TRBV6-5	TGTGCCAGCAGGCGGGAGGGAAACTCCTACAATGAGCAGTTCTTC	CASRREGNSYNEQFF
TRBJ2-1	NA	NA	TRBV7-2	TGTGCCAGCAGCCGACGACTGGGGCGGTCCTACAATGAGCAGTTCTTC	CASSRRLGRSYNEQFF
TRBJ1-2	NA	TRBD1	TRBV6-9	TGTGCCAGAGACAGGGATGGCTACACCTTC	CARDRDGYTF
TRBJ2-2	NA	TRBD2	TRBV7-2	TGTGCCAGCAGCTCCATAGCGGGGGCGAACACCGGGGAGCTGTTTTTT	CASSSIAGANTGELFF
TRBJ2-1	NA	TRBD1	TRBV9	TGTGCCAGCAGCCGGGACAGCCCCTACAATGAGCAGTTCTTC	CASSRDSPYNEQFF
TRBJ1-2	NA	NA	TRBV5-6	TGTGCCAGCAGCTTGGTACAGATTACTAACTATGGCTACACCTTC	CASSLVQITNYGYTF
TRBJ2-7	NA	NA	TRBV7-6	TGTGCCAGCGGGGGGTTTCGGGAGGAGCAGTACTTC	CASGGFREEQYF
TRBJ1-2	NA	NA	TRBV11-2	TGTGCCAGCAGCTTAGACAGAAACTATGGCTACACCTTC	CASSLDRNYGYTF
TRBJ1-4	NA	NA	TRBV4-1	TGCGCCAGCAGTCGGACAGCCACTAATGAAAAACTGTTTTTT	CASSRTATNEKLFF
TRBJ2-7	NA	NA	TRBV7-6	TGTGCCAGCAGCCTATTTGGGGGGAGCGCGTACGAGCAGTACTTC	CASSLFGGSAYEQYF
TRBJ2-1	NA	NA	TRBV7-2	TGTGCCAGCAGCTTAGTAATCTACAATGAGCAGTTCTTC	CASSLVIYNEQFF
TRBJ2-7	NA	NA	TRBV2	TGTGCCAGCAGTATCACCTACCACGAGCAGTACTTC	CASSITYHEQYF
TRBJ2-1	NA	NA	TRBV10-1	TGCGCCAGCAGTGAGTTTAGCCATGATTGGGAGCAGTTCTTC	CASSEFSHDWEQFF
TRBJ1-1	NA	NA	TRBV30	TGTGCCTGGAGTTCCCTCAGGGGCACTGAAGCTTTCTTT	CAWSSLRGTEAFF
TRBJ2-5	NA	NA	TRBV7-9	TGTGCCAGCAGCCCACCCGGGTCGGGGGAGACCCAGTACTTC	CASSPPGSGETQYF
TRBJ1-5	NA	TRBD1	TRBV4-1	TGCGCCAGCAGACAAATGATAGGGACAGGGGGTAATCAGCCCCAGCATTTT	CASRQMIGTGGNQPQHF
TRBJ2-5	NA	NA	TRBV14	TGTGCCAGCAGCCAGACCGGGAGAGAGACCCAGTACTTC	CASSQTGRETQYF
TRBJ2-3	NA	TRBD2	TRBV6-6	TGTGCCAGCAGTTACTCGGGGACTAGCGGGAGGGATACGCAGTATTTT	CASSYSGTSGRDTQYF
TRBJ1-1	NA	NA	TRBV10-3	TGTGCCATCAGGAGTACAGGGATTGGTTCCGCTGAAGCTTTCTTT	CAIRSTGIGSAEAFF
TRBJ2-5	NA	NA	TRBV2	TGTGCCAGCAGTGAACTCCGGGGGGCCGAGGAGACCCAGTACTTC	CASSELRGAEETQYF